Sequencing of this T cell receptor (beta chain) was carried out in a study of T cell responses to AZD1222 COVID-19 vaccine. Generated by immunoSEQ multiplex PCR, the TCRdb table keeps only in-frame clones and is missing some. The sample shows roughly 110,000 clones, about 90% of them seen only once. Second-dose intervals of approximately 4 or approximately 12 weeks were pooled. This CDR3 comprises 16 residues. Deletions cut 2 bases from V and 0 bases from J, with 14 bases between. Per germline, CDR1 MDHEN and CDR2 SYDVKM. The TCR comes from an adult who received the AZD1222 COVID-19 vaccine. V usage is TRBV28 and J usage is TRBJ2-7, with D tentatively TRBD1 (6 bases). The specimen was peripheral blood, collected 28 days after the second AZD1222 dose. CDR3 region: CASSLATGLSSYEQYF. The CDR3 nucleotides are TGTGCCAGCAGTTTAGCGACAGGCCTGAGCTCCTACGAGCAGTACTTC.